This T cell receptor beta chain appears in the sequencing data of a study of regulatory T cells in long-lasting Graves disease. General study findings and limits: Preferential use of TRBV28, TRBJ1-2 and TRBJ2-5 was seen in persistent disease. Whereas approximately 980 public clonotypes were shared by new patients, persistent patients shared more, at a few thousand.

Germline assignment: CDR1 SGHRS and CDR2 YFSETQ. CDR3 length: 15 amino acids. Trimming cost V 6 bases and J 2 bases, with 18 bases left between them. In its sample, this clonotype was seen many times. Its antigen is not identified. As for time point: newly diagnosed GD, antithyroid drugs for less than 3 months. PBMC RNA served as the TCR library source. Arm-PCR with iRepertoire HTBI primers amplified the CDR3 regions for these TCR beta libraries. MiXCR was run by TCRdb on the multiplex PCR reads, yielding one entry per CDR3 protein. This sample has a few hundred thousand distinct CDR3 sequences; 16% occur once, and the top ten carry around 27%. This sample also belongs to another study, concerning T cells in Graves' hyperthyroidism and ophthalmopathy. From that paper: Stable Graves' hyperthyroidism meant no ophthalmopathy progression within 18 months. Orbital computed tomography, thyroid ultrasound, serum thyroxine and TRAb, and clinical symptoms together informed the diagnoses.

This receptor was identified in a man aged 40-50 years with Graves disease. This material consisted of peripheral blood mononuclear cells (PBMCs), taken at new diagnosis, from a patient treated with antithyroid drugs. The gene calls are TRBV5-1 and TRBJ2-7; a possible D gene is TRBD2 (7 bases). In DNA, the CDR3 is TGCGCCAGCACCAGGGGTGGGGGGGGACCCTACGAGCAGTACTTC. This sequence encodes CASTRGGGGPYEQYF.